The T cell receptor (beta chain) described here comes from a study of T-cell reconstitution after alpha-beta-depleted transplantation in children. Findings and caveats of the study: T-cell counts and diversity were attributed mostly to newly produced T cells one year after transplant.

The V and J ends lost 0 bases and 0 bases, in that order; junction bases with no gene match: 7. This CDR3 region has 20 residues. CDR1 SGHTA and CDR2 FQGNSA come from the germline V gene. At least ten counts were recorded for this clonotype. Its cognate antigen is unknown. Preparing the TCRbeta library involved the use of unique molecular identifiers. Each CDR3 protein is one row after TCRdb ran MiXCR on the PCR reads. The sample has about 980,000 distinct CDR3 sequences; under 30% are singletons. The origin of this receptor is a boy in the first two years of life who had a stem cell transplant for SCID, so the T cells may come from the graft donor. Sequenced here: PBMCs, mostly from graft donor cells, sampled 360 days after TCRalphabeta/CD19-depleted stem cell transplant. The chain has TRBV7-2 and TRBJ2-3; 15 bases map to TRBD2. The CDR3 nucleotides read TGTGCCAGCAGCTTAGCGCTAGGACTAGCGGGGGGGCCGAGCACAGATACGCAGTATTTT. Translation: CASSLALGLAGGPSTDTQYF.